This T cell receptor (beta chain) stems from a study of shared clonotypes between healthy human individuals. This clone was counted a few times. Only in-frame clones appear in the TCRdb table, and some are missing; sequencing was by immunoSEQ multiplex PCR. Among about 560,000 clones listed, roughly 79% were seen once. Donors were healthy HIV-negative adults without recent acute infections or vaccinations. The V gene's germline CDR1 is SGHNT and CDR2 YYREEE (reference sequence). Trimming took 4 bases from V and 4 from J, leaving 17 bases between them. The length of the CDR3 is 15 residues. The sample taken for sequencing was PBMCs. This receptor was obtained from a woman in her thirties or forties in good health. Some clones in this sample may be carry-over from other donors' samples. This chain joins TRBV5-4 and TRBJ1-2; D unclear. The CDR3 region is CASSTQDRAAYGYTF. The CDR3 DNA reads as TGTGCCAGCAGCACCCAGGACCGGGCAGCCTATGGCTACACCTTC.